Below are 5 T cell receptor beta chains sequenced from a single sample in a study of blood T cell repertoires in COVID-19. Assay: immunoSEQ multiplex PCR; the TCRdb copy retains only in-frame clones and omits some. This table holds some 140,000 clones, about 89% found once. The sample taken for sequencing was peripheral blood. Source of these receptors: a man aged 45-65 years with active or convalescent COVID-19.

The chain links TRBV3-1 (or the pseudogene TRBV3-2) to TRBJ1-2; D unresolved. The CDR3 consists of 14 residues. In germline, CDR1 is LGHDT, CDR2 YNNKEL (reference sequence). Trimming stripped 3 bases from V and 0 bases from J, with 8 bases between. The CDR3 region has the DNA TGTGCCAGCAGCCAGGCGACATCTAACTATGGCTACACCTTC. It yields the protein CASSQATSNYGYTF.

The chain has TRBV14 and TRBJ2-7; D perhaps matches TRBD2 (5 bases). CDR3 size: 13 residues. Germline CDR1 and CDR2: SGHDN and FVKESK. The V gene lost 1 base and the J gene lost 4 bases, with 8 bases spanning the gap. The CDR3 sequence is CASSQVREYEQYF. The CDR3 nucleotides read TGTGCCAGCAGCCAAGTACGGGAATACGAGCAGTACTTC.

CDR3 DNA sequence: TGTGCCAGCAGTTTACCCCTCGGCGGCCCCGCGGCCCAGCATTTT. It is translated as CASSLPLGGPAAQHF. The chain links TRBV6-2 or TRBV6-3 to TRBJ1-5, with D unclear. Germline V CDR1 and CDR2: MNHEY, SVGEGT. V shed 4 bases and J shed 11 bases, with 21 bases lying between them. The CDR3 loop spans 15 amino acids.

This clone was picked up a small number of times. This chain links TRBV28 with TRBJ1-5; TRBD1 is a possible D gene (5 bases). CDR1 is MDHEN, CDR2 SYDVKM, per germline. The V and J ends lost 3 bases and 4 bases respectively, with 13 bases between them. The CDR3 totals 15 residues. The chain's CDR3 is CASSFRGGNNQPQHF. The DNA of the CDR3 is TGTGCCAGCAGTTTTCGGGGGGGGAATAATCAGCCCCAGCATTTT. Full variable domain (missing parts from reference TRBV28 and TRBJ1-5): DVKVTQSSRYLVKRTGEKVFLECVQDMDHENMFWYRQDPGLGLRLIYFSYDVKMKEKGDIPEGYSVSREKKERFSLILESASTNQTSMYLCASSFRGGNNQPQHFGDGTRLSIL.

The genes are TRBV9 and TRBJ1-1; no clear D. Germline CDR1 and CDR2: SGDLS and YYNGEE. The length of the CDR3 is 14 residues. Trimming shortened V by 4 bases and J by 0 bases, and 10 bases separated the two germline ends. This chain's CDR3 is CASSTTSLNTEAFF. In DNA, the CDR3 is TGTGCCAGCAGCACCACTAGTTTGAACACTGAAGCTTTCTTT.